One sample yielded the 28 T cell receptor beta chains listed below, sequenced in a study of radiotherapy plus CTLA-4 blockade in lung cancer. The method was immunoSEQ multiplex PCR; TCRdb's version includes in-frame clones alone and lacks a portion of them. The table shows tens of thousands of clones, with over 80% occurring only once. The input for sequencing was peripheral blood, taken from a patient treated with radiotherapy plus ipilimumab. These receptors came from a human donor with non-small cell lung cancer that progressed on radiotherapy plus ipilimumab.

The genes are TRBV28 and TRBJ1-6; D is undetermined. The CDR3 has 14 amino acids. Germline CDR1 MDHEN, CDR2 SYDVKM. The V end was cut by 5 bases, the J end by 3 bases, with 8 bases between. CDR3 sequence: CASSPGIYNSPLHF. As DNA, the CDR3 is TGTGCCAGCAGTCCGGGGATCTATAATTCACCCCTCCACTTT.

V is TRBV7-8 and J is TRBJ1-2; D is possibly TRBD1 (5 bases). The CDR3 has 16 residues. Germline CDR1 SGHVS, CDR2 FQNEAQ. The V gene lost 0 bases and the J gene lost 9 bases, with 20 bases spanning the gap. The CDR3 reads CASSLAHSGSSIRYTF. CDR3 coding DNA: TGTGCCAGCAGCTTAGCGCACTCAGGGTCATCGATACGCTACACCTTC.

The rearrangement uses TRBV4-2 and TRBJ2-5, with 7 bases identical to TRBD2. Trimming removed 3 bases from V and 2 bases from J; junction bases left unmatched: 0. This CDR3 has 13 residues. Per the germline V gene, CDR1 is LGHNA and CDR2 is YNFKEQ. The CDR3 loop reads CASSQGLQETQYF. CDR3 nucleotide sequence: TGTGCCAGCAGCCAGGGACTACAAGAGACCCAGTACTTC.

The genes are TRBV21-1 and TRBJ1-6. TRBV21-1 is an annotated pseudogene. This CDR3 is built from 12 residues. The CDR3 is CASKLWNSPLHF. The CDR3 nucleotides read TGTGCCAGTAAGTTGTGGAATTCACCCCTCCACTTT.

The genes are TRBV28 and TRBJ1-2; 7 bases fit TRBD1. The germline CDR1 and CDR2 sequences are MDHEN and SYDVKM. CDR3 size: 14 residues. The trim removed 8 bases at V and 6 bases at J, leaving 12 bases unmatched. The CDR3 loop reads CASGSLGTANGYTF. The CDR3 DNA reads TGTGCCAGCGGCTCCCTCGGGACAGCTAATGGCTACACCTTC.

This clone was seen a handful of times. The CDR3 DNA sequence: TGCGCCAGCAGCCACCTCACTAGGGGGAGGGAGTCCTACGAGCAGTACTTC. Residues: CASSHLTRGRESYEQYF. The rearrangement joins TRBV4-3 to TRBJ2-7, with a weak D call TRBD2 (7 bases). Per germline, CDR1 LGHNA and CDR2 YSLEER. V was pared by 3 bases and J by 1 base, with 19 bases between. This CDR3 comprises 17 residues.

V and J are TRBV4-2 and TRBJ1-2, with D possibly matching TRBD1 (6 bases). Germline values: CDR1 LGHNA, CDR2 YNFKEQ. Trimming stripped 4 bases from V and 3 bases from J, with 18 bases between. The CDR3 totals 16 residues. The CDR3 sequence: CASSPAGGAWDYGYTF. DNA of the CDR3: TGTGCCAGCAGCCCGGCGGGGGGGGCATGGGACTATGGCTACACCTTC.

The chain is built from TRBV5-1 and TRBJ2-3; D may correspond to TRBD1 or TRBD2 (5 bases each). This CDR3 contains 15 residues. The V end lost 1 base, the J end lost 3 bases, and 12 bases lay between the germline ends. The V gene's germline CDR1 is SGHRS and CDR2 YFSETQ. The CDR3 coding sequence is TGCGCCAGCAGCTTGAGTCTGGGGACGACAGATACGCAGTATTTT. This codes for CASSLSLGTTDTQYF.

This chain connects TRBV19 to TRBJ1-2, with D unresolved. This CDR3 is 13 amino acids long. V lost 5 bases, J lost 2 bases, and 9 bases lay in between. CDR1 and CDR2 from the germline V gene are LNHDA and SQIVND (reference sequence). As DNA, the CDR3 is TGTGCCAGTAGTGTGGTCAGGAACTATGGCTACACCTTC. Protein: CASSVVRNYGYTF.

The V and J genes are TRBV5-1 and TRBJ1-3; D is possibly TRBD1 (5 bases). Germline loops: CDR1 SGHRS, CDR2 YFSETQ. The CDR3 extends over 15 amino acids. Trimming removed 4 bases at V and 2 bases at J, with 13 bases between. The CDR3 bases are TGCGCCAGCAGCATCAACCAGGGACCTGGAAACACCATATATTTT. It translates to CASSINQGPGNTIYF.

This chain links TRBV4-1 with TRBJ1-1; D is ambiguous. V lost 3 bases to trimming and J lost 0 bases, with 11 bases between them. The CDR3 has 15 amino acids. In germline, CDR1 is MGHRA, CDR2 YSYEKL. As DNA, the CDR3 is TGCGCCAGCAGCCATCCGCTTATTATGAACACTGAAGCTTTCTTT. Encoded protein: CASSHPLIMNTEAFF.

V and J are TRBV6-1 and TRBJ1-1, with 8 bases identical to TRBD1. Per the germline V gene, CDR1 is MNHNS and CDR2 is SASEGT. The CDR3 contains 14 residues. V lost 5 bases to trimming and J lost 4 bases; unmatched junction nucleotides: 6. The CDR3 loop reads CASSSQGASTEAFF. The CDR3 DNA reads TGTGCCAGCAGTTCCCAGGGGGCGAGCACTGAAGCTTTCTTT.

The CDR3 loop is CASRPGGGAHGYTF. As DNA, the CDR3 is TGTGCCAGCAGGCCAGGTGGGGGGGCGCATGGCTACACCTTC. The chain uses TRBV7-2 and TRBJ1-2, with TRBD1 as a possible D gene (6 bases). The V gene lost 6 bases and the J gene lost 6 bases, with 17 bases spanning the gap. From germline, CDR1 is SGHTA and CDR2 FQGNSA. The CDR3 is made up of 14 amino acids.

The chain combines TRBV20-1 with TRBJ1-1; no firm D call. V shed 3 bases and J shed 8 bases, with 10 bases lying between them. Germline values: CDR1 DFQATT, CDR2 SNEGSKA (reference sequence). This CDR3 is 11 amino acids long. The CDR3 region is CSAREGGEAFF. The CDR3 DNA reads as TGCAGTGCTAGGGAAGGCGGAGAAGCTTTCTTT.

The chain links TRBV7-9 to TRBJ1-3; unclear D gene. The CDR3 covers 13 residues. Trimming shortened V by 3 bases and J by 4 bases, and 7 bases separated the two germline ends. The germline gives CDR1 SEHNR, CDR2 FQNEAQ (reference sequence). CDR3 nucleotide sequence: TGTGCCAGCAGCTTCGAGACAGGAAACACCATATATTTT. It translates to CASSFETGNTIYF.

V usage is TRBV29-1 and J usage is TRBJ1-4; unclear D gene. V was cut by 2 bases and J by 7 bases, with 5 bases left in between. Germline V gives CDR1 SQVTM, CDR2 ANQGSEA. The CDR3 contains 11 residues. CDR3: CSVENFEKLFF. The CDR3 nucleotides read TGCAGCGTTGAAAACTTTGAAAAACTGTTTTTT.

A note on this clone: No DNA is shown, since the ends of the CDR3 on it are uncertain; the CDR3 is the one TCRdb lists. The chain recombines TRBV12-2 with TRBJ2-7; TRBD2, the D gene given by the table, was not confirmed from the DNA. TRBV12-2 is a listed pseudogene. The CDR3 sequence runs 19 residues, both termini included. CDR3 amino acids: CASRLNSGDVAGGTYEQYF.

The CDR3 loop is CASSSGQTRETQYF. For the CDR3, the DNA is TGCGCCAGCAGCTCGGGACAGACCCGGGAGACCCAGTACTTC. This chain joins TRBV5-1 and TRBJ2-5; 7 nucleotides align to TRBD1. The V gene's germline CDR1 is SGHRS and CDR2 YFSETQ. The CDR3 loop spans 14 amino acids. V trimming: 3 bases; J trimming: 5 bases; junction bases outside the gene matches: 7.

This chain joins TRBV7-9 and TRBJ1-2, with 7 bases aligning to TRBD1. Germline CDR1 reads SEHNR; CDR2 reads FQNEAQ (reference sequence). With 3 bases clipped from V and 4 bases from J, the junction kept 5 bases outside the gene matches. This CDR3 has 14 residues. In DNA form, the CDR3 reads TGTGCCAGCAGCTTGACGACAGGGTTCTATGGCTACACCTTC. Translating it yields CASSLTTGFYGYTF. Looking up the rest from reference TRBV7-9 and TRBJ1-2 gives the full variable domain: DTGVSQNPRHKITKRGQNVTFRCDPISEHNRLYWYRQTLGQGPEFLTYFQNEAQLEKSRLLSDRFSAERPKGSFSTLEIQRTEQGDSAMYLCASSLTTGFYGYTFGSGTRLTVV.

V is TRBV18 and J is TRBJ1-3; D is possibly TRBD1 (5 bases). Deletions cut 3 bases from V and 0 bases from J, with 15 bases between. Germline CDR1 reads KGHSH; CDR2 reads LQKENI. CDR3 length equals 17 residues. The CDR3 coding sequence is TGTGCCAGCTCACCTATCGACAGAAGTCGCTCTGGAAACACCATATATTTT. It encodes CASSPIDRSRSGNTIYF.

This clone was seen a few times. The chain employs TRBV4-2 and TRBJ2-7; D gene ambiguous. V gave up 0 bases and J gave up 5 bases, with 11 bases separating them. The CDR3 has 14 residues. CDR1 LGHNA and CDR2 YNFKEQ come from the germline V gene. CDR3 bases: TGTGCCAGCAGCCAAGATGGTGATAGGGACGAGCAGTACTTC. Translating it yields CASSQDGDRDEQYF.

The CDR3 protein is CASSPYVGPQHF. The CDR3 region has the DNA TGTGCCAGCAGCCCCTACGTGGGGCCCCAGCATTTT. This chain joins TRBV7-2 and TRBJ1-5; D remains unclear. The ends were cut back, 5 bases at V and 9 bases at J, with 11 bases in the middle. The germline V gene has CDR1 SGHTA and CDR2 FQGNSA. The CDR3 is 12 amino acids.

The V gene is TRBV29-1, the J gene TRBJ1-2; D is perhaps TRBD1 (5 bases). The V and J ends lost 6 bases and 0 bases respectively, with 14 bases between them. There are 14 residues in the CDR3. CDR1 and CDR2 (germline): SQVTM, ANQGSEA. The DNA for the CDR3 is TGCAGCGTCGCCTCAGGGTCTGCTAACTATGGCTACACCTTC. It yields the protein CSVASGSANYGYTF.

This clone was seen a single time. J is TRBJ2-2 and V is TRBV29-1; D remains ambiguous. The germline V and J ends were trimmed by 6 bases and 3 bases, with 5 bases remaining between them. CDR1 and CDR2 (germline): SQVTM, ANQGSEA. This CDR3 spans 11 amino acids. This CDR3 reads CSVWDTGELFF. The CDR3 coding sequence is TGCAGCGTATGGGACACCGGGGAGCTGTTTTTT.

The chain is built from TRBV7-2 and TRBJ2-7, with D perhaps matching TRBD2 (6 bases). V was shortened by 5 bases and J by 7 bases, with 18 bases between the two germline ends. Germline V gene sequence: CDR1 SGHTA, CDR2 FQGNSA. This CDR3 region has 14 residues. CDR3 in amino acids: CASSLSSVEPEQYF. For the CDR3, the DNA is TGTGCCAGCAGCCTCTCTAGCGTAGAGCCGGAGCAGTACTTC.

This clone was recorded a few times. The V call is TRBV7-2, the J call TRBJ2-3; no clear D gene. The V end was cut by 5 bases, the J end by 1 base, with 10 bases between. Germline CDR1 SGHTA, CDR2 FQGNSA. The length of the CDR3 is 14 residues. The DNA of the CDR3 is TGTGCCAGCAGCCGGCAAGCAGGCACAGATACGCAGTATTTT. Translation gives CASSRQAGTDTQYF.

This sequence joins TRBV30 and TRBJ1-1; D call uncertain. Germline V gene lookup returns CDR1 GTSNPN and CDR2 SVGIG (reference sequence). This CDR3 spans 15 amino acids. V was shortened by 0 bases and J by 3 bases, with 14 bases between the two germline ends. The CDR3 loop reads CAWSVREKPYTEAFF. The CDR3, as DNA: TGTGCCTGGAGTGTACGAGAGAAACCCTACACTGAAGCTTTCTTT. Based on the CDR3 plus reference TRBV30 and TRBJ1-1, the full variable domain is SQTIHQWPATLVQPVGSPLSLECTVEGTSNPNLYWYRQAAGRGLQLLFYSVGIGQISSEVPQNLSASRPQDRQFILSSKKLLLSDSGFYLCAWSVREKPYTEAFFGQGTRLTVV.

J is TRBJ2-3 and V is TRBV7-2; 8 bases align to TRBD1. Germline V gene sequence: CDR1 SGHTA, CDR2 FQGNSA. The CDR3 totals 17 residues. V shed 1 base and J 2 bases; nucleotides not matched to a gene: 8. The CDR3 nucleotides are TGTGCCAGCAGCTTAGATTGGACAGGGAGGCCCACAGATACGCAGTATTTT. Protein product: CASSLDWTGRPTDTQYF.